This TCR beta chain was sequenced during a study of cytomegalovirus exposure and HLA in healthy donors. PCR employed 60 Vbeta and 13 Jbeta primers. Original handling: In a later analysis, 60 million to 90 million unique TCR beta chains included roughly 11 million shared by two or more donors. Method: immunoSEQ multiplex PCR; TCRdb's copy keeps in-frame clones and lacks some. That table is the source of V, J and clone size, and D and trimming were worked out from the DNA. The table includes fewer than 200,000 clones, roughly two thirds detected once. Comments on this clone: Its target is not known.

Study findings and constraints: Researchers reportedly found TCR beta sequences accurately predicted most subjects' HLA-A and HLA-B alleles. In a later analysis, across HLA loci, associated TCR counts were highest for DRB1, lowest for HLA-C. Some V segments, TRBV6-2 and TRBV6-3 among them, were indistinguishable and were therefore excluded.

The CDR3 has 15 amino acids. CDR1 SQVTM and CDR2 ANQGSEA come from the germline V gene. The source is a woman between 40 and 55 years old in good health and CMV-seropositive. This chain connects TRBV29-1 to TRBJ2-2; 7 positions agree with TRBD1. Sequencing input: PBMCs. CDR3 amino acids: CGAQKDRLNTGELFF. Here the CDR3 DNA reads TGCGGCGCCCAAAAGGACAGGCTGAACACCGGGGAGCTGTTTTTT.